Sequencing of this T cell receptor (beta chain) was carried out in a study of cytomegalovirus exposure and HLA in healthy donors. Whole-study findings and limits: The listing of roughly 160 TCR beta chains classed them as cytomegalovirus-associated.

The PCR ran on 60 Vbeta and 13 Jbeta primers. This table comes from immunoSEQ multiplex PCR, and its TCRdb copy is limited to in-frame clones, with some not included. The sample has 95,000 to 150,000 clones, roughly four fifths seen once; the top ten hold 6.3%. About this clone: Its antigen is still unknown.

With 8 bases clipped from V and 6 bases from J, the junction kept 11 bases outside the gene matches. Germline V gives CDR1 MNHNS, CDR2 SASEGT. CDR3 size: 14 residues. Material for sequencing was PBMCs. The genes are TRBV6-1 and TRBJ2-3, with 7 bases identical to TRBD1. The source of this sequence is a woman aged 40 to 49 in good health and CMV-seronegative. The CDR3 loop reads CASREQGMRDTQYF. Written as DNA, the CDR3 is TGTGCCAGCCGCGAACAGGGGATGAGGGATACGCAGTATTTT.